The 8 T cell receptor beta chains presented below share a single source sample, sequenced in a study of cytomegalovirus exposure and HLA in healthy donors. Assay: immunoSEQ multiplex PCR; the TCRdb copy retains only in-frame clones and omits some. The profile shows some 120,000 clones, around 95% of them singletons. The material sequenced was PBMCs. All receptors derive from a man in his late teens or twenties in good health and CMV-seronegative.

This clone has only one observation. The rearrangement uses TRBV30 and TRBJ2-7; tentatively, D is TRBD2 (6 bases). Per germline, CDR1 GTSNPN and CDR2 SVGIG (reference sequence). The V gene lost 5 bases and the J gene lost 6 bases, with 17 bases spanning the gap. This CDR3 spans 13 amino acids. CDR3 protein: CAWVRELGGEQYF. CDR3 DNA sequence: TGTGCCTGGGTTAGGGAGTTGGGGGGCGAGCAGTACTTC.

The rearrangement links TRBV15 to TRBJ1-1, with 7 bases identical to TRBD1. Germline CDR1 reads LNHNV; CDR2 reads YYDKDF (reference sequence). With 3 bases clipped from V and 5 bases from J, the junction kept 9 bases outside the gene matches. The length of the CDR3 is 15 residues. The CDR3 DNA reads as TGTGCCACCAGCAGCAACACAGGGGCGAAAACTGAAGCTTTCTTT. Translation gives CATSSNTGAKTEAFF.

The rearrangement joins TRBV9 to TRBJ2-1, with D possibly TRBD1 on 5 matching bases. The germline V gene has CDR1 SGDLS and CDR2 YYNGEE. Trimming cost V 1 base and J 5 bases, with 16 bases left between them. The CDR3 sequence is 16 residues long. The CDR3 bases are TGTGCCAGCAGCGTAAAAGCAGGGATTATGGACAATGAGCAGTTCTTC. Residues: CASSVKAGIMDNEQFF.

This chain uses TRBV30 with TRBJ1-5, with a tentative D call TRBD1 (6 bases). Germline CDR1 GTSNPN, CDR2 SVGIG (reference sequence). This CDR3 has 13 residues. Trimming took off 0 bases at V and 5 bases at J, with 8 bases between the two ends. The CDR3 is CAWSVGGDQPQHF. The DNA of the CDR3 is TGTGCCTGGAGTGTAGGGGGTGATCAGCCCCAGCATTTT. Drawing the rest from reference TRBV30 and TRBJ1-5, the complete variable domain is SQTIHQWPATLVQPVGSPLSLECTVEGTSNPNLYWYRQAAGRGLQLLFYSVGIGQISSEVPQNLSASRPQDRQFILSSKKLLLSDSGFYLCAWSVGGDQPQHFGDGTRLSIL.

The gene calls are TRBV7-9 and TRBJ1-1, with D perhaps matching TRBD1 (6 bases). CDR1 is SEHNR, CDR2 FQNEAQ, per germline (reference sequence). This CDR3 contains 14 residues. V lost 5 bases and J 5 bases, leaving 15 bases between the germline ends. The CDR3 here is CASSTQGLGTEAFF. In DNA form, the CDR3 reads TGTGCCAGCAGCACACAGGGTTTGGGGACTGAAGCTTTCTTT.

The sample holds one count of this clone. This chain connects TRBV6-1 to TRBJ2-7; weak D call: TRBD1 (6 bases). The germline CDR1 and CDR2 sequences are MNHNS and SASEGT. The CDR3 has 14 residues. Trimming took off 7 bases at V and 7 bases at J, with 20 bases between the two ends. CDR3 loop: CASIGSQGLGEQYF. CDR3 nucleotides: TGTGCCAGCATTGGGTCACAGGGTCTCGGGGAGCAGTACTTC.

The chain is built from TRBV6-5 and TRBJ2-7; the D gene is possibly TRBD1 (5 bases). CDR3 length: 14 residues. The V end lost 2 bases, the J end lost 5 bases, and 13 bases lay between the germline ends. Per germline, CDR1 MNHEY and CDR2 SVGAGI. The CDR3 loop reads CASSYTGARDEQYF. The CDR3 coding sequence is TGTGCCAGCAGTTACACAGGAGCTCGGGACGAGCAGTACTTC.

CDR3 region: CASSSPSVNYGYTF. The CDR3 nucleotides read TGTGCCAGCAGCTCCCCGTCTGTTAACTATGGCTACACCTTC. The chain recombines TRBV13 with TRBJ1-2, with D hard to call. This CDR3 region has 14 residues. Germline V gene sequence: CDR1 PRHDT, CDR2 FYEKMQ (reference sequence). The V end was cut by 4 bases, the J end by 1 base, with 10 bases between.